Below, one TCR beta chain is given with its context. These data come from a study of CD8 T cells in Susac syndrome. The length of the CDR3 is 13 residues. Trimming took off 2 bases at V and 5 bases at J, with 10 bases between the two ends. Germline assignment: CDR1 SGHRS and CDR2 YFSETQ. An input of about 0.5 to 1 ug of RNA was subjected to reverse transcription using random hexamers. Via MiXCR, TCRdb re-called the immunoSEQ multiplex PCR reads, giving one row per CDR3 protein. The sample comprises more than 95,000 distinct CDR3 sequences, approximately 96% of which are singletons, and around 0.078% rests with the top ten.

The receptor was derived from a human donor in good health. The rearrangement uses TRBV5-1 and TRBJ2-5; a possible D gene is TRBD2 (6 bases). Material: CD4+ T cells from PBMCs. CDR3 nucleotide sequence: TGCGCCAGCAGCTTTACTAGCTGGGAGACCCAGTACTTC. Its translation: CASSFTSWETQYF.